What follows are 20 T cell receptor beta chains derived from one specimen sequenced in a study of T-cell memory formation after mild COVID-19. TCRdb re-derived calls from the 5' RACE reads in MiXCR, one entry per CDR3 protein. The sample lists 400,000 to 500,000 distinct CDR3 sequences, approximately 25% occurring once. Sequenced input: PBMCs or a T cell subset sorted from them (not recorded which). The receptors shown here come from an adult woman who had mild COVID-19 (a few samples of this study predate the infection). Cell type and time point are not known.

The rearrangement joins TRBV12-3 or TRBV12-4 to TRBJ2-1, with 15 bases aligning to TRBD2. The CDR3 spans 18 residues. V lost 1 base to trimming and J lost 2 bases; unmatched junction nucleotides: 3. CDR3 protein: CASSLDGLAGGPYNEQFF. In nucleotides, the CDR3 is TGTGCCAGCAGTTTAGACGGACTAGCGGGAGGGCCCTACAATGAGCAGTTCTTC.

This clonotype was counted between two and nine times. V gene TRBV7-9 combines with J gene TRBJ2-5; D remains unclear. This CDR3 is built from 10 residues. Germline CDR1 and CDR2: SEHNR and FQNEAQ (reference sequence). The V and J ends lost 8 bases and 7 bases respectively, with 8 bases between them. In nucleotides, the CDR3 is TGTGCCAGCGAATGGGGGACCCAGTACTTC. It translates to CASEWGTQYF.

This clonotype has a handful of counts. The V call is TRBV19, the J call TRBJ2-5; 9 nucleotides line up with TRBD2. Germline values: CDR1 LNHDA, CDR2 SQIVND (reference sequence). The CDR3 spans 15 residues. V gave up 1 base and J gave up 5 bases; unmatched junction bases: 5. Written as DNA, the CDR3 is TGTGCCAGTAGTATAGGCGGGAGGGCCCGGGAGACCCAGTACTTC. Translated: CASSIGGRARETQYF.

The rearrangement uses TRBV5-6 and TRBJ2-7; D is ambiguous. V gave up 4 bases and J gave up 2 bases, with 13 bases separating them. The CDR3 covers 14 residues. Germline lookup yields CDR1 SGHDT and CDR2 YYEEEE. The CDR3 here is CASSPRPTAYEQYF. The CDR3 DNA is TGTGCCAGCAGCCCGAGGCCTACCGCCTACGAGCAGTACTTC. Full variable domain (missing parts from reference TRBV5-6 and TRBJ2-7): DAGVTQSPTHLIKTRGQQVTLRCSPKSGHDTVSWYQQALGQGPQFIFQYYEEEERQRGNFPDRFSGHQFPNYSSELNVNALLLGDSALYLCASSPRPTAYEQYFGPGTRLTVT.

This chain uses TRBV5-1 with TRBJ1-2; D may be TRBD1 (5 bases). The germline CDR1 and CDR2 sequences are SGHRS and YFSETQ. Trimming took off 3 bases at V and 8 bases at J, with 14 bases between the two ends. This CDR3 comprises 13 residues. CDR3 sequence reads: CASSSEGYGGYTF. The CDR3 DNA is TGCGCCAGCAGCTCGGAGGGGTATGGAGGCTACACCTTC. Looking up the rest from reference TRBV5-1 and TRBJ1-2 gives the full variable domain: KAGVTQTPRYLIKTRGQQVTLSCSPISGHRSVSWYQQTPGQGLQFLFEYFSETQRNKGNFPGRFSGRQFSNSRSEMNVSTLELGDSALYLCASSSEGYGGYTFGSGTRLTVV.

The gene calls are TRBV24-1 and TRBJ2-3, with a weak D call TRBD2 (6 bases). Between the trimmed V and J ends, which lost 3 bases and 3 bases, there was a span of 15 bases. In germline, CDR1 is KGHDR, CDR2 SFDVKD. The CDR3 length is 16 residues. In nucleotides, the CDR3 is TGTGCCACCAGTGATACAAGGGAGGCCCTGACAGATACGCAGTATTTT. Its translation is CATSDTREALTDTQYF.

This clonotype has only a few counts. The rearrangement links TRBV29-1 to TRBJ2-1, with TRBD1 matching 10 bases. The CDR3 extends over 16 amino acids. The germline V gene encodes CDR1 SQVTM and CDR2 ANQGSEA. V lost 7 bases to trimming and J lost 9 bases; unmatched junction nucleotides: 18. This CDR3 is CSACTDPRDRGPEQFF. CDR3 bases: TGCAGCGCGTGCACCGACCCGAGAGACAGGGGGCCTGAGCAGTTCTTC.

This clonotype has ten or more counts. The rearrangement links TRBV5-4 to TRBJ2-1; 11 nucleotides line up with TRBD2. Germline-derived CDR1 and CDR2 are SGHNT and YYREEE (reference sequence). There are 15 residues in the CDR3. V lost 4 bases to trimming and J lost 8 bases; unmatched junction nucleotides: 8. The DNA of the CDR3 is TGTGCCAGCAGCCGGGGACTAGCGGAGGGGGATGAGCAGTTCTTC. It specifies CASSRGLAEGDEQFF.

The chain links TRBV12-3 or TRBV12-4 to TRBJ1-6; TRBD1 is a possible D gene (5 bases). Trimming removed 5 bases from V and 7 bases from J, with 15 bases in between. This CDR3 region has 15 residues. CDR3 sequence (DNA): TGTGCCAGCAGTAACTTCGGGGCCCTCAATTCACCCCTCCACTTT. Its protein product is CASSNFGALNSPLHF.

The chain combines TRBV24-1 with TRBJ2-1; 8 nucleotides agree with TRBD1. The V and J ends lost 5 bases and 8 bases, in that order; junction bases with no gene match: 7. The CDR3 contains 14 residues. Germline CDR1 is KGHDR and CDR2 is SFDVKD. CDR3 in amino acids: CATSVLSGGHEQFF. CDR3 nucleotides: TGTGCCACCAGTGTTCTCTCAGGGGGCCATGAGCAGTTCTTC.

The J gene is TRBJ1-1, the V gene TRBV12-3 or TRBV12-4; TRBD1 might be the D (5 bases). Trimming removed 1 base at V and 5 bases at J, with 8 bases between. CDR3 length: 13 residues. Here the CDR3 DNA reads TGTGCCAGCAGTTTAGGGGGGTGGACTGAAGCTTTCTTT. Translating gives CASSLGGWTEAFF.

The rearrangement links TRBV7-9 to TRBJ2-5; no definite D call. This CDR3 contains 13 residues. CDR1 and CDR2 (germline): SEHNR, FQNEAQ (reference sequence). The V gene lost 6 bases and the J gene lost 4 bases, with 12 bases spanning the gap. In nucleotides, the CDR3 is TGTGCCAGCAGTCCGGGCCCCACAGAGACCCAGTACTTC. Amino acid sequence: CASSPGPTETQYF.

This clonotype was recorded a few times. J is TRBJ1-1 and V is TRBV30; D call uncertain. The germline V and J ends were trimmed by 3 bases and 1 base, with 9 bases remaining between them. Germline CDR1 GTSNPN, CDR2 SVGIG (reference sequence). The CDR3 consists of 13 residues. The CDR3 region has the DNA TGTGCCTGGAGCCTCCTCTCGAACACTGAAGCTTTCTTT. Translating it yields CAWSLLSNTEAFF. Looking up the rest from reference TRBV30 and TRBJ1-1 gives the full variable domain: SQTIHQWPATLVQPVGSPLSLECTVEGTSNPNLYWYRQAAGRGLQLLFYSVGIGQISSEVPQNLSASRPQDRQFILSSKKLLLSDSGFYLCAWSLLSNTEAFFGQGTRLTVV.

The chain carries TRBV12-3 or TRBV12-4 and TRBJ2-1; 10 bases are shared with TRBD2. V shed 5 bases and J 12 bases; nucleotides not matched to a gene: 13. This CDR3 has 15 residues. The CDR3 nucleotides are TGTGCCAGCAGTGAGAGGAGGGTAGCGGGGGGATTGCAGTTCTTC. Translated: CASSERRVAGGLQFF.

V and J are TRBV12-3 or TRBV12-4 and TRBJ2-2; perhaps TRBD1 as D (6 bases). V lost 1 base and J lost 1, with 10 bases in between. This CDR3 has 16 residues. CDR3 coding DNA: TGTGCCAGCAGTTTAGGACAGGTGCTGAACACCGGGGAGCTGTTTTTT. This gives the protein CASSLGQVLNTGELFF.

The chain has TRBV4-1 and TRBJ2-5; D unresolved. V lost 2 bases and J 2 bases, leaving 9 bases between the germline ends. The length of the CDR3 is 14 residues. Germline assignment: CDR1 MGHRA and CDR2 YSYEKL. As DNA, the CDR3 is TGCGCCAGCAGCCAATACTGGCGACAAGAGACCCAGTACTTC. This sequence encodes CASSQYWRQETQYF.

CDR3 DNA sequence: TGTGCCAGCAGTTTCCTAATCCGGAGGACAGGGAACACCGGGGAGCTGTTTTTT. As protein: CASSFLIRRTGNTGELFF. The genes are TRBV6-6 and TRBJ2-2; the match to TRBD1 covers 7 bases. V dropped 4 bases and J dropped 1; count of bases not matched to a gene: 12. The CDR3 has 18 amino acids. The germline V gene encodes CDR1 MNHNY and CDR2 SVGAGI (reference sequence).

This clonotype has ten or more counts. The CDR3: CSARDLVNTEAFF. The CDR3 DNA is TGCAGTGCTAGAGATCTGGTTAACACTGAAGCTTTCTTT. V is TRBV20-1 and J is TRBJ1-1, with unresolved D. The CDR3 has 13 amino acids. The germline V gene has CDR1 DFQATT and CDR2 SNEGSKA (reference sequence). V was pared by 0 bases and J by 2 bases, with 7 bases between.

In this sample, this clonotype turned up a few times. This rearrangement joins TRBV5-1 to TRBJ2-2, with a possible D match to TRBD2 (7 bases). Germline values: CDR1 SGHRS, CDR2 YFSETQ. The CDR3 totals 16 residues. V was shortened by 4 bases and J by 4 bases, with 17 bases between the two germline ends. The CDR3 region has the DNA TGCGCCAGCAGCCGTTCGGGGGGCGCGGGCACCGGGGAGCTGTTTTTT. Protein product: CASSRSGGAGTGELFF.

The chain employs TRBV6-6 and TRBJ2-2; 7 positions agree with TRBD2. Trimming cost V 10 bases and J 5 bases; bases outside gene matches: 16. The germline V gene encodes CDR1 MNHNY and CDR2 SVGAGI (reference sequence). The CDR3 sequence is 16 residues long. The DNA for the CDR3 is TGTGCCACTAGGGATCATAGCGGGCCAGGGACCGGGGAGCTGTTTTTT. It encodes CATRDHSGPGTGELFF.